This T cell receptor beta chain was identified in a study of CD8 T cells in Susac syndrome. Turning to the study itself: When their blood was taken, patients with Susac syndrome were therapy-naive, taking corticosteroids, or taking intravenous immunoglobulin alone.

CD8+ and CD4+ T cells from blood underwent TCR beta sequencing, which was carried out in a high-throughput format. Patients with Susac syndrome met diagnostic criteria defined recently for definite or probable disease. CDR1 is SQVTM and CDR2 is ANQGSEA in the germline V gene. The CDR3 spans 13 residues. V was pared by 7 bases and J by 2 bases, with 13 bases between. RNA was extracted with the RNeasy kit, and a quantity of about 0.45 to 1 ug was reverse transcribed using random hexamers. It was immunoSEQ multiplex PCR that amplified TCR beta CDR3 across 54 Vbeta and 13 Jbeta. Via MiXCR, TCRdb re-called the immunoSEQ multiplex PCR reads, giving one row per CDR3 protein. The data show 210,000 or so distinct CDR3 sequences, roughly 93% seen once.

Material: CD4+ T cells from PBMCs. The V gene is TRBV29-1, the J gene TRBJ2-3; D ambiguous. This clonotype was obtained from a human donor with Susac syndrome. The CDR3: CSAYSSNTDTQYF. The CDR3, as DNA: TGCAGCGCCTATAGTAGCAACACAGATACGCAGTATTTT.